These 5 T cell receptor beta chains share one sample of origin, sequenced in a study of identical twins (dated by TCRdb to 2016 to 2018). The receptor library was made with 5' RACE. The data were produced on an Illumina HiSeq 2000. TCRdb took the public reads, trimmed them with fastp at Q25, ran MiXCR for clone calling and kept in-frame beta chains. Duplicate CDR3 protein sequences are folded into a single record with the most common DNA and genes. Counted in this sample were 650,000 to 750,000 distinct CDR3 sequences; around 21% of them appeared once. The ten largest clones add up to approximately 4.3% of the sample. The sample also formed part of further work on T cells expressing NK-cell markers.

Sequencing input: PBMCs. The receptors were gathered from a woman in her late teens or twenties in good health.

V usage is TRBV10-3 and J usage is TRBJ2-3; D unclear. Germline V gene lookup returns CDR1 ENHRY and CDR2 SYGVKD. The CDR3 is 11 amino acids. Trimming stripped 3 bases from V and 5 bases from J, with 3 bases between. The chain's CDR3 is CAISDEDTQYF. CDR3 nucleotide sequence: TGTGCCATCAGTGATGAAGATACGCAGTATTTT.

V usage is TRBV6-1 and J usage is TRBJ2-5, with 11 nucleotides matching TRBD2. V was clipped by 5 bases and J by 5 bases; unmatched bases: 7. Germline V lookup: CDR1 MNHNS, CDR2 SASEGT. The CDR3 consists of 15 residues. CDR3 in amino acids: CASSRLAGMRETQYF. For the CDR3, the DNA is TGTGCCAGCAGTCGACTAGCGGGAATGAGGGAGACCCAGTACTTC.

This clonotype was counted a few times. The V call is TRBV9, the J call TRBJ1-1; D is unclear. This CDR3 region has 9 residues. V dropped 5 bases and J dropped 6 bases, with 2 bases sitting between them. Germline V gene lookup returns CDR1 SGDLS and CDR2 YYNGEE. This CDR3 reads CASRPEAFF. The CDR3 DNA reads as TGTGCCAGCAGACCTGAAGCTTTCTTT. Together with reference TRBV9 and TRBJ1-1, the CDR3 gives the full variable domain: DSGVTQTPKHLITATGQRVTLRCSPRSGDLSVYWYQQSLDQGLQFLIQYYNGEERAKGNILERFSAQQFPDLHSELNLSSLELGDSALYFCASRPEAFFGQGTRLTVV.

This clonotype appeared a few times. The rearrangement uses TRBV12-3 or TRBV12-4 and TRBJ2-1; tentative D call: TRBD2 (5 bases). This CDR3 has 11 amino acids. Trimming removed 9 bases from V and 9 bases from J, with 12 bases in between. This CDR3 reads CASTGVGEQFF. The CDR3 coding sequence is TGTGCCAGTACCGGGGTGGGTGAGCAGTTCTTC.

The gene calls are TRBV27 and TRBJ2-7; 8 bases map to TRBD2. V dropped 3 bases and J dropped 3; count of bases not matched to a gene: 7. Germline V gene lookup returns CDR1 MNHEY and CDR2 SMNVEV (reference sequence). This CDR3 contains 15 residues. The CDR3 protein is CASSLRGDQGYEQYF. The CDR3, as DNA: TGTGCCAGCAGTTTGCGGGGGGATCAAGGCTACGAGCAGTACTTC.